Below, 29 T cell receptor beta chains from the same sample are listed, as sequenced in a study of human T cells and chemical hapten exposure. Indicated time point: pre-sensitization, week 0. This sample's treatment: therapeutic diphenylcyclopropenone sensitization with weekly scalp DPC. TCRdb passed the RACE reads through MiXCR, listing each CDR3 protein once. The data contain tens of thousands of distinct CDR3 sequences, about 15% of them singletons. The sample consisted of whole blood, taken in connection with sensitization to the hapten diphenylcyclopropenone (DPC). Receptor source: a woman aged 45-65 years with alopecia areata. Some clones in this sample may be carry-over from other donors' samples.

This clonotype counts as medium-sized (0.01 to 0.1%). The rearrangement joins TRBV18 to TRBJ2-5, with a possible D match to TRBD1 (5 bases). The V end lost 4 bases, the J end lost 4 bases, and 7 bases lay between the germline ends. Germline V CDR1 and CDR2: KGHSH, LQKENI. There are 12 residues in the CDR3. CDR3 protein: CASSQGSETQYF. The CDR3 DNA reads as TGTGCCAGCTCACAGGGGTCAGAGACCCAGTACTTC.

To note about this clonotype: An end of the junction differs from the germline gene, which may be a read error. J is TRBJ2-4 and V is TRBV2; possibly TRBD1 for D (6 bases). The V gene's germline CDR1 is SNHLY and CDR2 FYNNEI. The CDR3 length is 10 residues. The CDR3, as DNA: TGTGCCAGCAGTGAGGGCAGGGGTGTGTTC. Translated, it gives CASSEGRGVF.

The genes are TRBV27 and TRBJ2-5; D is perhaps TRBD1 (6 bases). Deletions cut 0 bases from V and 5 bases from J, with 13 bases between. Per germline, CDR1 MNHEY and CDR2 SMNVEV (reference sequence). The CDR3 totals 15 residues. The CDR3 DNA reads TGTGCCAGCAGTTTATCGATGGGGGCTGTCGAGACCCAGTACTTC. Amino acids: CASSLSMGAVETQYF.

V and J are TRBV7-8 and TRBJ2-7, with 11 bases fitting TRBD2. V shed 0 bases and J 2 bases; nucleotides not matched to a gene: 3. The CDR3 totals 16 residues. Germline CDR1 reads SGHVS; CDR2 reads FQNEAQ. The CDR3 reads CASSLAGTSGAYEQYF. CDR3 nucleotides: TGTGCCAGCAGCTTAGCCGGGACTAGCGGTGCCTACGAGCAGTACTTC. Looking up the rest from reference TRBV7-8 and TRBJ2-7 gives the full variable domain: GAGVSQSPRYKVAKRGQDVALRCDPISGHVSLFWYQQALGQGPEFLTYFQNEAQLDKSGLPSDRFFAERPEGSVSTLKIQRTQQEDSAVYLCASSLAGTSGAYEQYFGPGTRLTVT.

This clonotype has more than one count but fewer than ten. J is TRBJ2-2 and V is TRBV9; D not resolved. The CDR3 loop spans 16 amino acids. Deletions cut 0 bases from V and 5 bases from J, with 14 bases between. Germline CDR1 and CDR2: SGDLS and YYNGEE. The CDR3 region is CASSVGRPLGTGELFF. CDR3 bases: TGTGCCAGCAGCGTAGGACGGCCACTGGGGACCGGGGAGCTGTTTTTT.

The gene calls are TRBV7-8 and TRBJ2-1; 10 bases agree with TRBD1. The CDR3 is made up of 16 amino acids. The germline gives CDR1 SGHVS, CDR2 FQNEAQ. The V segment lost 0 bases and the J segment 5 bases; nucleotides outside the gene matches: 4. Here the CDR3 DNA reads TGTGCCAGCAGCTTAGCTGGGACAGGGGCCCACAATGAGCAGTTCTTC. Amino acids: CASSLAGTGAHNEQFF.

The chain recombines TRBV20-1 with TRBJ1-5; the D is unclear. Germline-derived CDR1 and CDR2 are DFQATT and SNEGSKA (reference sequence). The V and J ends lost 0 bases and 0 bases respectively, with 9 bases between them. CDR3 length: 15 amino acids. The CDR3 protein is CSARDKEYSNQPQHF. DNA of the CDR3: TGCAGTGCTAGAGATAAGGAGTATAGCAATCAGCCCCAGCATTTT.

This clonotype was observed a handful of times. The rearrangement uses TRBV10-3 and TRBJ2-3; unclear D gene. CDR3 length: 14 amino acids. The germline CDR1 and CDR2 sequences are ENHRY and SYGVKD. The V and J ends lost 1 base and 1 base respectively, with 6 bases between them. As DNA, the CDR3 is TGTGCCATCAGTGAGTGGGTGGGCACAGATACGCAGTATTTT. It translates to CAISEWVGTDTQYF.

V is TRBV2 and J is TRBJ1-6, with 9 bases lining up with TRBD1. The V and J ends lost 4 bases and 10 bases, in that order; junction bases with no gene match: 8. Germline lookup yields CDR1 SNHLY and CDR2 FYNNEI. The length of the CDR3 is 15 residues. The CDR3 bases are TGTGCCAGCAGTGCCGCTAGACAGGGGGGATCACCCCTCCACTTT. This translates into CASSAARQGGSPLHF.

The chain has TRBV20-1 and TRBJ2-7, with D possibly being TRBD2 (5 bases). CDR1 and CDR2 (germline): DFQATT, SNEGSKA (reference sequence). The CDR3 has 17 amino acids. Trimming removed 0 bases at V and 5 bases at J, with 23 bases between. CDR3: CSAREKSLLARRNEQYF. The CDR3 nucleotides read TGCAGTGCTAGAGAAAAATCTCTGTTGGCTAGGAGGAACGAGCAGTACTTC.

The table lists this clonotype with a few counts. The chain recombines TRBV6-2 or TRBV6-3 with TRBJ1-5; D is uncertain. The CDR3 sequence is 19 residues long. V dropped 0 bases and J dropped 0 bases, with 18 bases sitting between them. Germline V gene data show CDR1 as MNHEY and CDR2 as SVGEGT. CDR3 sequence (DNA): TGTGCCAGCAGTTACTCGTCCATATCACCATTTTATAGCAATCAGCCCCAGCATTTT. Translation: CASSYSSISPFYSNQPQHF.

In its sample, this clonotype was seen a few times. V usage is TRBV5-6 and J usage is TRBJ2-1, with 8 bases that match TRBD2. Trimming took 4 bases from V and 5 from J; bases not matched to a gene: 11. The CDR3 consists of 16 residues. Per the germline V gene, CDR1 is SGHDT and CDR2 is YYEEEE. The CDR3 is CASSRSEREFNNEQFF. CDR3 coding DNA: TGTGCCAGCAGCCGAAGCGAGCGGGAGTTTAACAATGAGCAGTTCTTC.

V and J are TRBV6-1 and TRBJ1-1; D perhaps matches TRBD1 (5 bases). The CDR3 has 15 amino acids. The germline CDR1 and CDR2 sequences are MNHNS and SASEGT. The V gene lost 2 bases and the J gene lost 1 base, with 11 bases spanning the gap. In nucleotides, the CDR3 is TGTGCCAGCAGTGAATTGGGGACGGAGAACACTGAAGCTTTCTTT. Translation: CASSELGTENTEAFF.

This sequence joins TRBV27 and TRBJ2-2, with 12 bases fitting TRBD2. CDR3 length equals 17 residues. The germline V gene encodes CDR1 MNHEY and CDR2 SMNVEV (reference sequence). Unmatched junction bases numbered 9, after V lost 5 bases and J lost 5 bases. In DNA, the CDR3 is TGTGCCAGCAGTCTCCTCAGGACTAGCGGGAATACCGGGGAGCTGTTTTTT. Protein sequence: CASSLLRTSGNTGELFF.

The V call is TRBV3-1, the J call TRBJ2-1; D is possibly TRBD1 or TRBD2 (5 bases each). V lost 4 bases and J lost 9, with 13 bases in between. CDR3 length: 13 amino acids. From germline, CDR1 is LGHDT and CDR2 YNNKEL (reference sequence). CDR3 sequence (DNA): TGTGCCAGCAGCCCTCGGGGCGAAGCTGAGCAGTTCTTC. It is translated as CASSPRGEAEQFF.

The CDR3 bases are TGTGCCAGCAGCTTTTGGGGGAGGTCGGTCGCAGATACGCAGTATTTT. This encodes CASSFWGRSVADTQYF. The rearrangement uses TRBV7-2 and TRBJ2-3; TRBD2 is a possible D gene (6 bases). The CDR3 is 16 residues long. Trimming cost V 3 bases and J 4 bases, with 17 bases left between them. CDR1 SGHTA and CDR2 FQGNSA come from the germline V gene.

There are a few counts of this clonotype. The rearrangement joins TRBV20-1 to TRBJ2-1; maybe TRBD2 (6 bases). This CDR3 is 13 amino acids long. V shed 3 bases and J shed 4 bases, with 10 bases lying between them. Germline CDR1 reads DFQATT; CDR2 reads SNEGSKA (reference sequence). CDR3 sequence (DNA): TGCAGTGCTAGGACTAGGGCTTACAATGAGCAGTTCTTC. It codes for CSARTRAYNEQFF.

This chain connects TRBV18 to TRBJ2-1; 7 positions agree with TRBD2. Germline V gives CDR1 KGHSH, CDR2 LQKENI. There are 16 residues in the CDR3. Losses at the gene ends were 5 bases for V and 1 base for J; bases not matched to a gene: 8. CDR3 in amino acids: CASSTREGGSYNEQFF. The CDR3, as DNA: TGTGCCAGCTCAACCAGGGAGGGAGGGTCCTACAATGAGCAGTTCTTC.

The V call is TRBV4-3, the J call TRBJ1-1, with D unclear. In germline, CDR1 is LGHNA, CDR2 YSLEER. There are 13 residues in the CDR3. V was trimmed by 3 bases and J by 0 bases, leaving 5 bases between them. CDR3: CASSQQLNTEAFF. The CDR3 DNA follows: TGCGCCAGCAGCCAGCAATTGAACACTGAAGCTTTCTTT.

V is TRBV6-5 and J is TRBJ2-5, with 14 bases fitting TRBD2. The ends lost 5 bases at V and 2 bases at J; junction bases unmatched: 7. The CDR3 is 17 residues long. The germline V gene has CDR1 MNHEY and CDR2 SVGAGI. The CDR3 region has the DNA TGTGCCAGCAGTCTCGGACTAGCGGGAGGCAGACAAGAGACCCAGTACTTC. This sequence encodes CASSLGLAGGRQETQYF.

This clonotype was detected only a few times. The rearrangement uses TRBV19 and TRBJ1-5; D is uncertain. Germline V gives CDR1 LNHDA, CDR2 SQIVND (reference sequence). The CDR3 totals 15 residues. Trimming pared 4 bases from V and 2 bases from J, leaving 12 bases between. CDR3 amino acids: CASSTLGDGNQPQHF. The CDR3 region has the DNA TGTGCCAGTAGTACTCTCGGGGATGGCAATCAGCCCCAGCATTTT.

The chain joins TRBV15 to TRBJ1-3; D remains unclear. CDR1 LNHNV and CDR2 YYDKDF come from the germline V gene (reference sequence). The CDR3 covers 16 residues. The ends were cut back, 0 bases at V and 0 bases at J, with 9 bases in the middle. The CDR3 nucleotides read TGTGCCACCAGCAGAGATATAGCAGGCTCTGGAAACACCATATATTTT. It yields the protein CATSRDIAGSGNTIYF.

This clonotype appeared many times. V is TRBV20-1 and J is TRBJ1-2; D not resolved. CDR1 is DFQATT and CDR2 is SNEGSKA in the germline V gene (reference sequence). The length of the CDR3 is 12 residues. Trimming pared 4 bases from V and 4 bases from J, leaving 10 bases between. This chain's CDR3 is CSATGTTYGYTF. CDR3 DNA sequence: TGCAGTGCTACCGGAACGACCTATGGCTACACCTTC.

CDR3 nucleotides: TGCAGCGCAACCCCAAATCGGGGAAACCAAGAGACCCAGTACTTC. Amino acids: CSATPNRGNQETQYF. J is TRBJ2-5 and V is TRBV29-1, with TRBD2 as a possible D gene (5 bases). This CDR3 is built from 15 residues. From germline, CDR1 is SQVTM and CDR2 ANQGSEA. Between the trimmed V and J ends, which lost 7 bases and 0 bases, there was a span of 18 bases.

This chain uses TRBV6-5 with TRBJ2-6; TRBD1 aligns across 7 bases. The trim removed 5 bases at V and 2 bases at J, leaving 3 bases unmatched. There are 15 residues in the CDR3. Germline lookup yields CDR1 MNHEY and CDR2 SVGAGI. In DNA form, the CDR3 reads TGTGCCAGCAGTAGACAGGGCGCTGGGGCCAACGTCCTGACTTTC. It translates to CASSRQGAGANVLTF.

This clonotype was recorded many times. The chain joins TRBV30 to TRBJ1-5; perhaps TRBD1 as D (5 bases). V dropped 5 bases and J dropped 5 bases, with 13 bases sitting between them. There are 13 residues in the CDR3. Per germline, CDR1 GTSNPN and CDR2 SVGIG (reference sequence). DNA of the CDR3: TGTGCCTGGGCGACAGACCATGATCAGCCCCAGCATTTT. This encodes CAWATDHDQPQHF.

This clonotype was counted between two and nine times. J is TRBJ1-1 and V is TRBV20-1; D is perhaps TRBD1 (5 bases). This CDR3 has 14 amino acids. Between the trimmed V and J ends, which lost 5 bases and 3 bases, there was a span of 16 bases. From germline, CDR1 is DFQATT and CDR2 SNEGSKA (reference sequence). This CDR3 is CSASRGLGDTEAFF. Written as DNA, the CDR3 is TGCAGTGCTTCCCGGGGACTAGGAGACACTGAAGCTTTCTTT.

The chain combines TRBV15 with TRBJ2-1; 8 positions match TRBD2. Germline V CDR1 and CDR2: LNHNV, YYDKDF (reference sequence). J lost 7 bases, V lost 3 bases, and 14 bases had no gene match. The CDR3 sequence is 17 residues long. In nucleotides, the CDR3 is TGTGCCACCAGCAGGACGCGGGGAGCGGGAGAACGTAATGAGCAGTTCTTC. Its protein product is CATSRTRGAGERNEQFF. The full variable domain, completed using reference TRBV15 and TRBJ2-1, is DAMVIQNPRYQVTQFGKPVTLSCSQTLNHNVMYWYQQKSSQAPKLLFHYYDKDFNNEADTPDNFQSRRPNTSFCFLDIRSPGLGDTAMYLCATSRTRGAGERNEQFFGPGTRLTVL.

With regard to this clonotype: An end of the junction differs from the germline gene, which may be a read error. V usage is TRBV28 and J usage is TRBJ1-2; D is ambiguous. The CDR3 consists of 13 residues. Germline values: CDR1 MDHEN, CDR2 SYDVKM. The CDR3 sequence: CASKANINHGYTF. The CDR3 bases are TGTGCCAGCAAAGCCAACATTAACCATGGCTACACCTTC.